This entry lists 30 T cell receptor beta chains sequenced from one sample in a study of long-term antiretroviral therapy in people with HIV. Run at survey level, the immunoSEQ assay was version v3.0. Clones were sequenced by immunoSEQ multiplex PCR, and TCRdb holds only the in-frame ones, with some missing. The sample consists of roughly 28,000 clones, approximately 95% of them appearing once. The specimen was unsorted PBMCs, collected 5.3 years after starting antiretroviral therapy. The receptor set was obtained from a young man with HIV.

CDR3 protein: CASSLRGVLNTEAFF. For the CDR3, the DNA is TGCGCCAGCAGCCTCAGGGGGGTCCTAAACACTGAAGCTTTCTTT. The rearrangement links TRBV4-1 to TRBJ1-1, with 7 bases lining up with TRBD1. V lost 4 bases and J lost 2; bases outside the gene matches: 7. Germline CDR1 and CDR2: MGHRA and YSYEKL. The CDR3 has 15 amino acids.

The chain employs TRBV20-1 and TRBJ1-2; D gene unclear. V shed 4 bases and J shed 8 bases, with 2 bases lying between them. Germline lookup yields CDR1 DFQATT and CDR2 SNEGSKA (reference sequence). CDR3 length equals 8 residues. The CDR3 spells CSANGYTF. The CDR3 DNA reads as TGCAGTGCTAACGGCTACACCTTC.

The rearrangement links TRBV6-5 to TRBJ1-6, with 10 nucleotides matching TRBD1. Losses at the gene ends were 5 bases for V and 6 bases for J; bases not matched to a gene: 1. This CDR3 contains 14 residues. The germline CDR1 and CDR2 sequences are MNHEY and SVGAGI. The CDR3 DNA reads TGTGCCAGCAGTCGGACAGGGGGTAATTCACCCCTCCACTTT. This encodes CASSRTGGNSPLHF.

The genes are TRBV6-6 and TRBJ2-2; 7 bases are a match to TRBD1. The germline CDR1 and CDR2 sequences are MNHNY and SVGAGI (reference sequence). This CDR3 has 15 amino acids. With V trimmed by 0 bases and J by 8 bases, 6 bases remained unmatched. The CDR3 here is CASSYSNRGSGELFF. CDR3 coding DNA: TGTGCCAGCAGTTACTCAAACAGGGGATCGGGGGAGCTGTTTTTT.

V gene TRBV7-2 combines with J gene TRBJ1-1, with D hard to call. Trimming stripped 1 base from V and 0 bases from J, with 3 bases between. Germline V gene lookup returns CDR1 SGHTA and CDR2 FQGNSA. This CDR3 region has 13 residues. CDR3 in DNA: TGTGCCAGCAGCTTAGGGATGAACACTGAAGCTTTCTTT. Encoded protein: CASSLGMNTEAFF. The complete variable domain, with remaining parts taken from reference TRBV7-2 and TRBJ1-1, reads GAGVSQSPSNKVTEKGKDVELRCDPISGHTALYWYRQSLGQGLEFLIYFQGNSAPDKSGLPSDRFSAERTGGSVSTLTIQRTQQEDSAVYLCASSLGMNTEAFFGQGTRLTVV.

The gene calls are TRBV9 and TRBJ2-6; D is possibly TRBD2 (6 bases). The CDR3 is 18 amino acids. Trimming took off 2 bases at V and 0 bases at J, with 15 bases between the two ends. CDR1 is SGDLS and CDR2 is YYNGEE in the germline V gene. The CDR3 sequence: CASSVRLSGPSGANVLTF. CDR3 nucleotide sequence: TGTGCCAGCAGCGTTCGACTTAGCGGCCCCTCTGGGGCCAACGTCCTGACTTTC.

This CDR3 is CASSLGQNTEAFF. As DNA, the CDR3 is TGTGCCAGCAGCTTAGGACAGAACACTGAAGCTTTCTTT. The rearrangement links TRBV7-9 to TRBJ1-1; D gene unclear. Germline V lookup: CDR1 SEHNR, CDR2 FQNEAQ (reference sequence). V was shortened by 1 base and J by 1 base, with 4 bases between the two germline ends. The CDR3 contains 13 residues. Drawing the rest from reference TRBV7-9 and TRBJ1-1, the complete variable domain is DTGVSQNPRHKITKRGQNVTFRCDPISEHNRLYWYRQTLGQGPEFLTYFQNEAQLEKSRLLSDRFSAERPKGSFSTLEIQRTEQGDSAMYLCASSLGQNTEAFFGQGTRLTVV.

The chain has TRBV2 and TRBJ1-2; no firm D call. Trimming stripped 6 bases from V and 4 bases from J, with 9 bases between. The CDR3 covers 12 residues. Germline V gene data show CDR1 as SNHLY and CDR2 as FYNNEI. The CDR3 is CASSPLGYGYTF. In DNA, the CDR3 is TGTGCCAGCAGCCCTTTGGGCTATGGCTACACCTTC.

This rearrangement joins TRBV5-1 to TRBJ2-7; no clear D. V was cut by 1 base and J by 3 bases, with 11 bases left in between. CDR1 and CDR2 (germline): SGHRS, YFSETQ. CDR3 length: 14 amino acids. The CDR3 nucleotides read TGCGCCAGCAGCTTGTCGGGCAGCTACTACGAGCAGTACTTC. This sequence encodes CASSLSGSYYEQYF.

V usage is TRBV19 and J usage is TRBJ2-7, with D maybe TRBD1 (6 bases). V lost 6 bases to trimming and J lost 3 bases, with 24 bases between them. Germline V lookup: CDR1 LNHDA, CDR2 SQIVND (reference sequence). This CDR3 is built from 17 residues. The CDR3, as DNA: TGTGCCAGTAGGCCGACCCACTCCGGGACATCAGTCTACGAGCAGTACTTC. Encoded protein: CASRPTHSGTSVYEQYF.

The CDR3 sequence is CASSSNTGQSYEQYF. As DNA, the CDR3 is TGTGCCAGCAGCTCCAACACGGGCCAATCCTACGAGCAGTACTTC. The chain combines TRBV7-8 with TRBJ2-7; D unresolved. The V gene lost 4 bases and the J gene lost 1 base, with 14 bases spanning the gap. Germline V gene sequence: CDR1 SGHVS, CDR2 FQNEAQ. This CDR3 comprises 15 residues. The full variable domain, with the rest looked up from reference TRBV7-8 and TRBJ2-7, is GAGVSQSPRYKVAKRGQDVALRCDPISGHVSLFWYQQALGQGPEFLTYFQNEAQLDKSGLPSDRFFAERPEGSVSTLKIQRTQQEDSAVYLCASSSNTGQSYEQYFGPGTRLTVT.

Only one count was recorded for this clone. This sequence joins TRBV19 and TRBJ2-1, with 10 bases that match TRBD1. Per the germline V gene, CDR1 is LNHDA and CDR2 is SQIVND (reference sequence). J was trimmed by 8 bases and V by 4 bases; bases with no gene match: 5. CDR3 length equals 14 residues. The CDR3 loop reads CASSRGQGSDEQFF. The DNA for the CDR3 is TGTGCCAGTAGTAGGGGACAGGGGTCCGATGAGCAGTTCTTC.

The rearrangement uses TRBV4-1 and TRBJ2-3; D gene ambiguous. CDR3 length equals 18 residues. The germline V gene encodes CDR1 MGHRA and CDR2 YSYEKL. Trimming took off 3 bases at V and 0 bases at J, with 19 bases between the two ends. The CDR3 reads CASSQPALRRASTDTQYF. In DNA, the CDR3 is TGCGCCAGCAGCCAGCCCGCGCTACGGAGAGCTAGCACAGATACGCAGTATTTT.

The chain employs TRBV7-2 and TRBJ2-6, with D tentatively TRBD1 (6 bases). Germline V gene data show CDR1 as SGHTA and CDR2 as FQGNSA. Trimming removed 6 bases at V and 5 bases at J, with 17 bases between. The CDR3 is 16 residues long. The CDR3 region is CASRITGLLWANVLTF. The CDR3 region has the DNA TGTGCCAGCAGGATTACAGGGCTCCTCTGGGCCAACGTCCTGACTTTC.

The chain uses TRBV2 and TRBJ2-1, with a possible D match to TRBD1 (7 bases). Deletions cut 9 bases from V and 7 bases from J, with 19 bases between. Germline lookup yields CDR1 SNHLY and CDR2 FYNNEI. CDR3 length: 14 residues. CDR3 nucleotide sequence: TGTGCCAGAGAGCCGCAGGGGGGTAAAAATGAGCAGTTCTTC. Residues: CAREPQGGKNEQFF. The full variable domain, rest sourced from reference TRBV2 and TRBJ2-1, is EPEVTQTPSHQVTQMGQEVILRCVPISNHLYFYWYRQILGQKVEFLVSFYNNEISEKSEIFDDQFSVERPDGSNFTLKIRSTKLEDSAMYFCAREPQGGKNEQFFGPGTRLTVL.

J is TRBJ2-3 and V is TRBV11-2; 11 bases fit TRBD2. Germline assignment: CDR1 SGHAT and CDR2 FQNNGV. This CDR3 has 16 amino acids. The V and J ends lost 1 base and 7 bases, in that order; junction bases with no gene match: 7. As DNA, the CDR3 is TGTGCCAGCAGCTTAGCCCCTAGCGGGAGGCCAAATACGCAGTATTTT. Translation: CASSLAPSGRPNTQYF.

The chain couples TRBV9 to TRBJ1-3; TRBD1 agrees at 10 bases. J gave up 1 base and V 0 bases, and 13 bases lay outside the gene matches. The germline gives CDR1 SGDLS, CDR2 YYNGEE. The CDR3 is 20 residues long. CDR3 sequence: CASSVGRDRGRAISGNTIYF. The CDR3 bases are TGTGCCAGCAGCGTAGGAAGGGACAGGGGACGAGCGATTTCTGGAAACACCATATATTTT.

This chain connects TRBV6-1 to TRBJ2-7; D ambiguous. Germline CDR1 MNHNS, CDR2 SASEGT. The V end was cut by 6 bases, the J end by 10 bases, with 19 bases between. The CDR3 is made up of 13 amino acids. The DNA of the CDR3 is TGTGCCAGCAGCTTATTTCGATACGAGTTTCAGTACTTC. Its translation: CASSLFRYEFQYF.

The chain is built from TRBV15 and TRBJ2-7; D is ambiguous. The CDR3 contains 14 residues. Looked up from germline, CDR1 is LNHNV and CDR2 is YYDKDF (reference sequence). With 3 bases removed from V and 5 bases from J, the gap between germline ends came to 14 bases. CDR3 nucleotide sequence: TGTGCCACCAGCAGTAGGTATTCTTTCCACGAGCAGTACTTC. Encoded protein: CATSSRYSFHEQYF.

V gene TRBV11-2 combines with J gene TRBJ2-1; possible D gene TRBD1, 5 bases. The CDR3 sequence is 17 residues long. V was shortened by 5 bases and J by 0 bases, with 17 bases between the two germline ends. CDR1 and CDR2 from the germline V gene are SGHAT and FQNNGV. CDR3 sequence: CASSPYRSPSSYNEQFF. CDR3 nucleotides: TGTGCCAGCAGCCCATACAGGTCCCCGAGCTCCTACAATGAGCAGTTCTTC.

This chain connects TRBV7-9 to TRBJ2-3; a possible D gene is TRBD2 (7 bases). Per germline, CDR1 SEHNR and CDR2 FQNEAQ (reference sequence). CDR3 length: 14 residues. Trimming removed 3 bases from V and 4 bases from J, with 11 bases in between. The CDR3 loop is CASSFEGGPDTQYF. DNA of the CDR3: TGTGCCAGCAGCTTCGAGGGGGGGCCAGATACGCAGTATTTT. Looking up the rest from reference TRBV7-9 and TRBJ2-3 gives the full variable domain: DTGVSQNPRHKITKRGQNVTFRCDPISEHNRLYWYRQTLGQGPEFLTYFQNEAQLEKSRLLSDRFSAERPKGSFSTLEIQRTEQGDSAMYLCASSFEGGPDTQYFGPGTRLTVL.

The rearrangement joins TRBV29-1 to TRBJ2-7; maybe TRBD1 (5 bases). Germline V gene lookup returns CDR1 SQVTM and CDR2 ANQGSEA. Trimming cost V 3 bases and J 2 bases, with 11 bases left between them. CDR3 length equals 13 residues. The CDR3 reads CSVDRGSPYEQYF. CDR3 DNA: TGCAGCGTTGATAGGGGCAGTCCCTACGAGCAGTACTTC.

The J gene is TRBJ1-6, the V gene TRBV10-1; D is unresolved. Germline CDR1 WNHNN, CDR2 SYGVQD (reference sequence). Trimming took 2 bases from V and 9 from J, leaving 11 bases between them. CDR3 length equals 14 residues. The CDR3 loop is CASSEEYGGSPLHF. CDR3 DNA sequence: TGCGCCAGCAGTGAGGAATACGGCGGTTCACCCCTCCACTTT.

V gene TRBV28 combines with J gene TRBJ2-6; 9 nucleotides line up with TRBD1. The ends lost 5 bases at V and 0 bases at J; junction bases unmatched: 2. This CDR3 contains 16 residues. CDR1 and CDR2 (germline): MDHEN, SYDVKM. The DNA of the CDR3 is TGTGCCAGCAGTCCGGACAGGGGCTCTGGGGCCAACGTCCTGACTTTC. Translation: CASSPDRGSGANVLTF.

This chain joins TRBV5-4 and TRBJ1-1; D call uncertain. The germline V gene encodes CDR1 SGHNT and CDR2 YYREEE (reference sequence). The CDR3 is 13 amino acids. Trimming took 3 bases from V and 1 from J, leaving 7 bases between them. CDR3 region: CASSSPKNTEAFF. CDR3 coding DNA: TGTGCCAGCAGCTCCCCTAAGAACACTGAAGCTTTCTTT. Full variable domain (missing parts from reference TRBV5-4 and TRBJ1-1): ETGVTQSPTHLIKTRGQQVTLRCSSQSGHNTVSWYQQALGQGPQFIFQYYREEENGRGNFPPRFSGLQFPNYSSELNVNALELDDSALYLCASSSPKNTEAFFGQGTRLTVV.

This chain connects TRBV6-1 to TRBJ2-7; possible D gene TRBD2, 5 bases. V dropped 5 bases and J dropped 5 bases, with 13 bases sitting between them. This CDR3 has 13 amino acids. The V gene's germline CDR1 is MNHNS and CDR2 SASEGT. DNA of the CDR3: TGTGCCAGCAGTCCTCTCGGGGTCGACGAGCAGTACTTC. Protein product: CASSPLGVDEQYF.

The genes are TRBV7-9 and TRBJ1-4, with TRBD1 matching over 11 bases. Trimming took 5 bases from V and 3 from J; bases not matched to a gene: 5. The CDR3 runs 16 residues. From germline, CDR1 is SEHNR and CDR2 FQNEAQ (reference sequence). In DNA form, the CDR3 reads TGTGCCAGCAGCGCGGACAGGGGGCTGGCTAATGAAAAACTGTTTTTT. Translated: CASSADRGLANEKLFF.

CDR3 sequence (DNA): TGCGCCAGCAGCTCGCCCATGGGATCCGAGCAGTACTTC. Translated, it gives CASSSPMGSEQYF. V usage is TRBV5-1 and J usage is TRBJ2-7; D is unresolved. Germline V lookup: CDR1 SGHRS, CDR2 YFSETQ. The CDR3 length is 13 residues. V gave up 3 bases and J gave up 6 bases, with 13 bases separating them.

The chain's CDR3 is CASSLEASSLGEQFF. DNA for the CDR3: TGTGCCAGCAGCTTGGAGGCTAGTTCTCTGGGTGAGCAGTTCTTC. The chain recombines TRBV5-5 with TRBJ2-1; unclear D gene. The CDR3 has 15 residues. V was cut by 0 bases and J by 9 bases, with 16 bases left in between. The germline gives CDR1 SGHKS, CDR2 YYEKEE (reference sequence).

The chain recombines TRBV19 with TRBJ1-2; 12 bases match TRBD1. Germline V gene lookup returns CDR1 LNHDA and CDR2 SQIVND (reference sequence). The J segment lost 7 bases and the V segment lost 6 bases, leaving 21 bases of the junction unmatched. There are 19 residues in the CDR3. The CDR3 DNA reads TGTGCCAGTAGGAGGTCTAGGTGGGACAGGGGGCGCAGGGATTCTGGCTACACCTTC. Its protein product is CASRRSRWDRGRRDSGYTF.